A single sample is the source of the 5 T cell receptor beta chains below, sequenced in a study of blood T cell repertoires in COVID-19. Sequenced by immunoSEQ multiplex PCR; TCRdb stores in-frame clones only, minus some. The repertoire includes roughly 500,000 clones, approximately 89% of them detected once, and over 0.7% sits in the top ten. Sequences were obtained from peripheral blood. These receptors were collected from a man in his late teens or twenties with COVID-19, enrolled during active disease.

This chain links TRBV5-5 with TRBJ1-5; 11 nucleotides match TRBD1. The germline V gene has CDR1 SGHKS and CDR2 YYEKEE (reference sequence). Trimming removed 0 bases from V and 6 bases from J; junction bases left unmatched: 2. The CDR3 is 15 amino acids. CDR3 sequence (DNA): TGTGCCAGCAGCTTGGCGGGACAGGGGGGTCAGCCCCAGCATTTT. Its translation: CASSLAGQGGQPQHF.

V and J are TRBV11-2 and TRBJ2-1; 8 nucleotides align to TRBD1. CDR1 SGHAT and CDR2 FQNNGV come from the germline V gene. This CDR3 comprises 16 residues. The ends lost 6 bases at V and 3 bases at J; junction bases unmatched: 10. CDR3 nucleotides: TGTGCCAGCAGTCTCATGGGGACAGGAGGCTACAATGAGCAGTTCTTC. Translating it yields CASSLMGTGGYNEQFF.

The rearrangement joins TRBV2 to TRBJ2-7, with a possible D match to TRBD2 (5 bases). The germline V gene encodes CDR1 SNHLY and CDR2 FYNNEI. CDR3 length: 10 amino acids. The V gene lost 8 bases and the J gene lost 6 bases, with 8 bases spanning the gap. The CDR3 is CASGEGEQYF. Written as DNA, the CDR3 is TGTGCCAGCGGCGAGGGCGAGCAGTACTTC.

This clone has only one observation. V gene TRBV3-1 (or the pseudogene TRBV3-2) combines with J gene TRBJ2-2; 7 bases match TRBD1. V lost 7 bases and J lost 4; bases outside the gene matches: 3. This CDR3 contains 13 residues. Germline assignment: CDR1 LGHDT and CDR2 YNNKEL (reference sequence). In DNA, the CDR3 is TGTGCCAGCAAATCAGGGGGCACCGGGGAGCTGTTTTTT. This encodes CASKSGGTGELFF.

The chain carries TRBV7-9 and TRBJ2-7; 7 positions match TRBD1. The CDR3 loop spans 15 amino acids. V lost 4 bases to trimming and J lost 4 bases; unmatched junction nucleotides: 10. Germline CDR1 is SEHNR and CDR2 is FQNEAQ (reference sequence). CDR3 region: CASSSRDRWGYEQYF. The CDR3, as DNA: TGTGCCAGCAGCTCTCGGGACAGATGGGGTTACGAGCAGTACTTC. The variable domain in full, with the rest retrieved from reference TRBV7-9 and TRBJ2-7, is DTGVSQNPRHKITKRGQNVTFRCDPISEHNRLYWYRQTLGQGPEFLTYFQNEAQLEKSRLLSDRFSAERPKGSFSTLEIQRTEQGDSAMYLCASSSRDRWGYEQYFGPGTRLTVT.